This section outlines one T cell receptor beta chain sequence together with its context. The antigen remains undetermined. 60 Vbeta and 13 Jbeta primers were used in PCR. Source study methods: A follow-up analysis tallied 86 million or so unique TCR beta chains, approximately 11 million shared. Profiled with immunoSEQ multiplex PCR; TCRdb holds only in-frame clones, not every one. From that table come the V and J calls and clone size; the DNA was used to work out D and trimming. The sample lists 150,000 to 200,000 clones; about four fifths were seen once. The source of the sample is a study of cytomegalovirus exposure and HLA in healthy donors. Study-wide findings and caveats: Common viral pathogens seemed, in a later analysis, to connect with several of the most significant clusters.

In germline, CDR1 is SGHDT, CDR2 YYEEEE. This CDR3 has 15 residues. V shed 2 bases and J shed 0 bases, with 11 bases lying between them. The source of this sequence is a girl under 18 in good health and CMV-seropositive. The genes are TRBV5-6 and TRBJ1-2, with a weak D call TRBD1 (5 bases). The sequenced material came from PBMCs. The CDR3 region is CASSFTGGANYGYTF. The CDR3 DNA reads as TGTGCCAGCAGCTTCACTGGGGGGGCTAACTATGGCTACACCTTC.